This note documents a single T cell receptor beta chain sequence. Antigen unknown. The analysis combined second doses at about 4 or about 12 weeks. The data are from a study of T cell responses to AZD1222 COVID-19 vaccine. Study results and limitations: The study sampled repertoires only after the peak T cell response. Reportedly, nearly half the spike-specific TCRs target unmutated variant regions. Donors in the cohort were predominantly white British and more often female, and clonal diversity was possibly underestimated.

Germline V gene lookup returns CDR1 LGHNA and CDR2 YNFKEQ. V was pared by 5 bases and J by 1 base, with 11 bases between. The CDR3 is 14 residues long. Sequenced by immunoSEQ multiplex PCR; TCRdb stores in-frame clones only, minus some. The sample holds tens of thousands of clones, about 90% seen once. This sequence originates from an adult who received the AZD1222 COVID-19 vaccine. The rearrangement joins TRBV4-2 to TRBJ2-5; tentative D call: TRBD2 (6 bases). Sequenced material: peripheral blood, taken 28 days after the second AZD1222 dose. The CDR3 bases are TGTGCCAGCAGCGGACCGGGACTCCAAGAGACCCAGTACTTC. Its translation is CASSGPGLQETQYF.